The T cell receptor (beta chain) under discussion was sequenced for a study of T cell repertoires in cytomegalovirus infection. Study as a whole: Indications came from public TCR beta signatures; they pointed to CMV infection and to a matching HLA type. Findings and caveats of the study: The ex vivo response showed dominance by HLA-C-restricted CMV-specific TCR beta clonotypes.

With regard to this clonotype: The antigen is undetermined.

One entry per CDR3 protein, called by TCRdb with MiXCR from the reads. The sample has approximately 1,000,000 distinct CDR3 sequences, around 30% seen once. V dropped 2 bases and J dropped 6; count of bases not matched to a gene: 12. The CDR3 contains 17 residues. Germline CDR1 MNHNY, CDR2 SVGAGI (reference sequence). The TCR was taken from a human donor in good health (CMV status not recorded). Some clones in this sample may be carry-over from other donors' samples. V and J are TRBV6-6 and TRBJ1-5; 8 bases line up with TRBD1. The starting material was cultured CD8+ T cells from PBMCs, obtained from culture after CMV antigen stimulation. CDR3 protein: CASSYPSIDRGTQPQHF. The CDR3 nucleotides read TGTGCCAGCAGTTACCCTTCCATAGACAGGGGTACTCAGCCCCAGCATTTT.